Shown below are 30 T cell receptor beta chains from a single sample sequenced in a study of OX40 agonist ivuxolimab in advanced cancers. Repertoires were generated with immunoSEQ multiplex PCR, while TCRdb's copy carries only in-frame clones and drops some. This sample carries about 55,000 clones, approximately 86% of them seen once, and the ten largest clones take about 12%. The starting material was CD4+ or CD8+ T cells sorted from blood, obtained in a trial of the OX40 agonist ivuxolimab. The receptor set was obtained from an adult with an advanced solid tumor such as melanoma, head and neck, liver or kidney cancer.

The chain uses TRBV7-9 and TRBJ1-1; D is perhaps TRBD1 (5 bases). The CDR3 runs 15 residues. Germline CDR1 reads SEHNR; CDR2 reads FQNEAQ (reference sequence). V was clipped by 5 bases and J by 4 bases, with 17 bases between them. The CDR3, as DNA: TGTGCCAGCAGCGAAGTTGGAAAGGGGAGCACTGAAGCTTTCTTT. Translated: CASSEVGKGSTEAFF.

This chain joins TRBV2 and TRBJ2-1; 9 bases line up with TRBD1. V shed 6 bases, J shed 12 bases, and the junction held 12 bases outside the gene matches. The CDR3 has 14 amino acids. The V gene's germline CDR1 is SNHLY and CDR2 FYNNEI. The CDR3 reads CASRPSGQGEGQFF. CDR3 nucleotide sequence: TGTGCCAGCAGGCCTTCGGGACAGGGCGAGGGGCAGTTCTTC.

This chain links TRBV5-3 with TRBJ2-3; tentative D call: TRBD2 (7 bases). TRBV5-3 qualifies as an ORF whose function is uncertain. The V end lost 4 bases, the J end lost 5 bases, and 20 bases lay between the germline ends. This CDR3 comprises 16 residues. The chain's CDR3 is CARSALVGGHGDTQYF. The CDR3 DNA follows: TGTGCCAGAAGCGCCTTAGTGGGGGGGCACGGAGATACGCAGTATTTT.

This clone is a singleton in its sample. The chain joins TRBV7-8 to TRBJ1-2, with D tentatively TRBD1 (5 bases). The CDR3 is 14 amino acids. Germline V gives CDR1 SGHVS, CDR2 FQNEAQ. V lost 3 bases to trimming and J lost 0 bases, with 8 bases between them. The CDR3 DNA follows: TGTGCCAGCAGCTTGGGGGGAGCTAACTATGGCTACACCTTC. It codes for CASSLGGANYGYTF.

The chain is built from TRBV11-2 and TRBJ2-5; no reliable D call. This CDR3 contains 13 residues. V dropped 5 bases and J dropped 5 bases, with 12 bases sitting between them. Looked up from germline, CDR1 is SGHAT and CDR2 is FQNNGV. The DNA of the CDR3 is TGTGCCAGCAGCCTCTCAGATTTGGAGACCCAGTACTTC. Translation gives CASSLSDLETQYF.

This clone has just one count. The CDR3 sequence: CASSLGWRPRDTQYF. Written as DNA, the CDR3 is TGTGCCAGCAGCTTAGGCTGGCGGCCGCGGGATACGCAGTATTTT. The rearrangement uses TRBV7-9 and TRBJ2-3; D is unresolved. V gave up 1 base and J gave up 6 bases, with 14 bases separating them. The germline gives CDR1 SEHNR, CDR2 FQNEAQ (reference sequence). CDR3 length equals 15 residues.

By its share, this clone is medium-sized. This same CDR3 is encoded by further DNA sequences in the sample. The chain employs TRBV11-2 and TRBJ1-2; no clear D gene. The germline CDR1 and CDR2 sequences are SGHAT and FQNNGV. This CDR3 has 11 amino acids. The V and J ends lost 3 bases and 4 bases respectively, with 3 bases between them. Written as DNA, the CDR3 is TGTGCCAGCAGCTTGACCTATGGCTACACCTTC. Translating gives CASSLTYGYTF.

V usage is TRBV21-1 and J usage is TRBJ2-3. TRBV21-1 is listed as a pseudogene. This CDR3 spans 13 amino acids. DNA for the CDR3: TGTGCCAGCAGCCAACCCCCGCCCGATACGCAGTATTTT. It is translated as CASSQPPPDTQYF.

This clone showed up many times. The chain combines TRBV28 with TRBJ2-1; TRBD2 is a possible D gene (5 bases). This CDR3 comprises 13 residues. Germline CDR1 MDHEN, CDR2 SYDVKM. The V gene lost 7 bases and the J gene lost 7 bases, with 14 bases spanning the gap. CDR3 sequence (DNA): TGTGCCAGCAAGGCCGTTCGGGATAATGAGCAGTTCTTC. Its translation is CASKAVRDNEQFF. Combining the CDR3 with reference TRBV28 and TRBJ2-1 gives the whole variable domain DVKVTQSSRYLVKRTGEKVFLECVQDMDHENMFWYRQDPGLGLRLIYFSYDVKMKEKGDIPEGYSVSREKKERFSLILESASTNQTSMYLCASKAVRDNEQFFGPGTRLTVL.

The CDR3 is CASSQVGGSNQPQHF. The CDR3 nucleotides are TGCGCCAGCAGCCAAGTTGGGGGTAGCAATCAGCCCCAGCATTTT. The chain employs TRBV4-1 and TRBJ1-5; tentatively, D is TRBD1 (5 bases). The CDR3 is 15 amino acids. V lost 1 base, J lost 0 bases, and 7 bases lay in between. From germline, CDR1 is MGHRA and CDR2 YSYEKL.

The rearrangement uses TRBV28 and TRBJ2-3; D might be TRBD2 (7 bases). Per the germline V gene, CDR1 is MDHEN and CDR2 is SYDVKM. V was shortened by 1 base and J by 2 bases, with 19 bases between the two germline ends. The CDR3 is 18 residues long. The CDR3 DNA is TGTGCCAGCAGTTTATCTGCGGGGGCACCTTCATTCACAGATACGCAGTATTTT. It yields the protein CASSLSAGAPSFTDTQYF.

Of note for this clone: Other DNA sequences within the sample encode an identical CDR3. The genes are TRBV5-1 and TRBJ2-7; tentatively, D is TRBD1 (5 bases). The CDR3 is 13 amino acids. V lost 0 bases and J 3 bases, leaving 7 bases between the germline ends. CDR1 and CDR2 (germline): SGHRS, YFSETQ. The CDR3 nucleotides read TGCGCCAGCAGCTTGGGACAGCTCTACGAGCAGTACTTC. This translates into CASSLGQLYEQYF.

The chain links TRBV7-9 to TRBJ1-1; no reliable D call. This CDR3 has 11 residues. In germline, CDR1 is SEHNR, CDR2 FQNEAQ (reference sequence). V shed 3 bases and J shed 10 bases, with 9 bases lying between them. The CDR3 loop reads CASSFFSVAFF. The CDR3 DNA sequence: TGTGCCAGCAGCTTTTTTAGTGTAGCTTTCTTT.

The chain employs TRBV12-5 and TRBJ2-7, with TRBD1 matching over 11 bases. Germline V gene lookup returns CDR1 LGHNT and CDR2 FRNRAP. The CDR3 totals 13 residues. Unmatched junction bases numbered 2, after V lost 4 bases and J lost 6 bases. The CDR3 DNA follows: TGTGCTAGTGGTTGGACAGGGGGCGGCGAGCAGTACTTC. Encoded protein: CASGWTGGGEQYF.

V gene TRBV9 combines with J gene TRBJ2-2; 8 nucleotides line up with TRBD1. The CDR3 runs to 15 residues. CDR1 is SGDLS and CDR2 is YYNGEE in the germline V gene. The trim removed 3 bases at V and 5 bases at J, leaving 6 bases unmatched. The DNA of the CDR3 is TGTGCCAGCAGCGGGCAGGGGGCTCGGACCGGGGAGCTGTTTTTT. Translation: CASSGQGARTGELFF.

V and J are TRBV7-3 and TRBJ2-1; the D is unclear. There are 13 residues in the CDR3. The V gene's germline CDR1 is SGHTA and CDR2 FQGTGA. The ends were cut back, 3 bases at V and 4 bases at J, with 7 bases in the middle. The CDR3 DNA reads TGTGCCAGCAGCTTGGGCCATTACAATGAGCAGTTCTTC. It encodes CASSLGHYNEQFF.

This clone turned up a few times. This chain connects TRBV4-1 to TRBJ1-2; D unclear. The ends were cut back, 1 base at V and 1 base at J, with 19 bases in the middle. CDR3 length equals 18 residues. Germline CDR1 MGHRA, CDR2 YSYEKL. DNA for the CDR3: TGCGCCAGCAGCCAAGGATCAATACTAGCAGCTAATAACTATGGCTACACCTTC. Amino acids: CASSQGSILAANNYGYTF.

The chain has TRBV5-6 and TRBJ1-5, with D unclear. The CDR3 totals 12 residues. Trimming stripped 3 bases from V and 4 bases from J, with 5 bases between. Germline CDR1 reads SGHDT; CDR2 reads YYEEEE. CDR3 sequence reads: CASSYENQPQHF. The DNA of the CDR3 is TGTGCCAGCAGCTATGAGAATCAGCCCCAGCATTTT.

The CDR3 region is CASSSSGTASPAETQYF. CDR3 in DNA: TGTGCCAGCAGCTCCTCCGGGACAGCTTCCCCCGCGGAGACCCAGTACTTC. V usage is TRBV7-7 and J usage is TRBJ2-5; 7 bases are shared with TRBD1. V dropped 4 bases and J dropped 5; count of bases not matched to a gene: 16. Per germline, CDR1 SSHAT and CDR2 FNYEAQ (reference sequence). CDR3 length: 17 residues.

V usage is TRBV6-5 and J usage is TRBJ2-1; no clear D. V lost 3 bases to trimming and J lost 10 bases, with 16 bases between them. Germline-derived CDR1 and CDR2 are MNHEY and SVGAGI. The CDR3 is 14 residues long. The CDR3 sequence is CASSYGAAGGEQFF. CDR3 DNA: TGTGCCAGCAGTTATGGAGCCGCCGGCGGCGAGCAGTTCTTC.

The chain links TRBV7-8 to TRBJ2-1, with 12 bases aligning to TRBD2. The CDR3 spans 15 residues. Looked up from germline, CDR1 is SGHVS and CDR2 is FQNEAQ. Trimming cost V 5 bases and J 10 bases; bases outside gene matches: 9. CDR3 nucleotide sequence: TGTGCCAGCAGCCCAAGACTAGCGGGGGTCCGGGAGCAGTTCTTC. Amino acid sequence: CASSPRLAGVREQFF.

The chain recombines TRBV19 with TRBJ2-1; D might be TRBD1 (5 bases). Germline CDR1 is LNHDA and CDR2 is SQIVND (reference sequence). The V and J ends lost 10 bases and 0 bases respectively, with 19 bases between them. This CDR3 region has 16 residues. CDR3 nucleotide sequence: TGTGCCACCGCCGCGCTCGGACATCCCTCCTACAATGAGCAGTTCTTC. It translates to CATAALGHPSYNEQFF.

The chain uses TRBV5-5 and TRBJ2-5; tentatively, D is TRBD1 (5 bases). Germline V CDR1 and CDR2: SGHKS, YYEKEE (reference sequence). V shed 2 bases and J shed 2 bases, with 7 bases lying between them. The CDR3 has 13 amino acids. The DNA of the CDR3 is TGTGCCAGCAGCTTAGGGGATCAAGAGACCCAGTACTTC. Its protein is CASSLGDQETQYF.

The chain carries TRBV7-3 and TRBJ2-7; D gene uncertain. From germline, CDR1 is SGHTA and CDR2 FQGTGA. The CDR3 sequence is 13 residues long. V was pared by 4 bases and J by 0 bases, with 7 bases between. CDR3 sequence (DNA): TGTGCCAGCAGCTCCTACACCTCCTACGAGCAGTACTTC. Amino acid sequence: CASSSYTSYEQYF. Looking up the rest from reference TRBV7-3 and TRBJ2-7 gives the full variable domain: GAGVSQTPSNKVTEKGKYVELRCDPISGHTALYWYRQSLGQGPEFLIYFQGTGAADDSGLPNDRFFAVRPEGSVSTLKIQRTERGDSAVYLCASSSYTSYEQYFGPGTRLTVT.

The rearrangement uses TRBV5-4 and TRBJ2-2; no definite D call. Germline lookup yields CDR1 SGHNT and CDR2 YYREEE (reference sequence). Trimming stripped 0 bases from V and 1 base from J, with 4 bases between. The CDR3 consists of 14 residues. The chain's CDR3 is CASSLGGNTGELFF. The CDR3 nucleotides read TGTGCCAGCAGCTTGGGGGGGAACACCGGGGAGCTGTTTTTT.

The CDR3 here is CASAPDISYGYTF. The CDR3 nucleotides read TGTGCTAGTGCCCCGGACATTTCTTATGGCTACACCTTC. The chain joins TRBV12-5 to TRBJ1-2, with a weak D call TRBD1 (5 bases). Trimming took 7 bases from V and 5 from J, leaving 14 bases between them. CDR1 is LGHNT, CDR2 FRNRAP, per germline. The length of the CDR3 is 13 residues.

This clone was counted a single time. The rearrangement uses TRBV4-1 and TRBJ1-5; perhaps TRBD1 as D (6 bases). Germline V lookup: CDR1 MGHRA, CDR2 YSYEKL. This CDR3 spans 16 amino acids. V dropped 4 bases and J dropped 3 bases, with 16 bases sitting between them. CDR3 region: CASSPAWGQINQPQHF. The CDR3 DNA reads TGCGCCAGCAGCCCCGCCTGGGGGCAGATCAATCAGCCCCAGCATTTT.

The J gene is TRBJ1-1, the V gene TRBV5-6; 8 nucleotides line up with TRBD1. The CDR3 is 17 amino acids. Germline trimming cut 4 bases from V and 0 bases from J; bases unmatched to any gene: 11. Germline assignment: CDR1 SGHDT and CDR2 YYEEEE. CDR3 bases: TGTGCCAGCAGCGGGGGACAGGAGTTAGACATGAACACTGAAGCTTTCTTT. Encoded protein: CASSGGQELDMNTEAFF.

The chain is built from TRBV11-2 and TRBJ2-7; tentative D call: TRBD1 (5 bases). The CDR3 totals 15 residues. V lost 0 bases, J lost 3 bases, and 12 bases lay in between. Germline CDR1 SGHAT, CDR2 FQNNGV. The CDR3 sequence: CASSLDPTALYEQYF. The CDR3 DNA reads TGTGCCAGCAGCTTAGATCCGACAGCACTCTACGAGCAGTACTTC.

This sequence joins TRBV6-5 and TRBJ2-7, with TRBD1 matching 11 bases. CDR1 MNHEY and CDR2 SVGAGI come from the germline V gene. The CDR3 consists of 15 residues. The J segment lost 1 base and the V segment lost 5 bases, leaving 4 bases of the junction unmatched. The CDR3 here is CASSTGQGASYEQYF. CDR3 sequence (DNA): TGTGCCAGCAGTACCGGACAGGGGGCTTCCTACGAGCAGTACTTC.